A selection of T cell receptor beta chains follows, all from one sample in a study of beta chain features in type 1 diabetes. Here immunoSEQ multiplex PCR was the method, and the copy in TCRdb shows in-frame clones only, minus some. This sample carries over 150,000 clones, roughly 8% of them seen once, and the ten largest clones take around 0.5%. Sequencing input: central memory CD4+ T cells from blood. The receptors originated from a woman in her late teens or twenties with type 1 diabetes. The CDR3 runs from the conserved cysteine through the conserved F or W. A D gene is named only where the DNA matches it firmly. Part of the rows lack a size; the others show once, few, many or a class for expanded clones.

v_call,j_call,d_call,clone_size,cdr3_aa,cdr3_nt
TRBV19,TRBJ2-1,TRBD2,.,CASSIFGGRYNEQFF,TGTGCCAGTAGTATTTTCGGCGGGAGGTACAATGAGCAGTTCTTC
TRBV5-1,TRBJ2-5,TRBD1,.,CASSPGTGLETQYF,TGCGCCAGCAGCCCCGGGACAGGTTTGGAGACCCAGTACTTC
TRBV10-3,TRBJ2-5,.,.,CAISHSNSKETQYF,TGTGCCATCAGCCACAGTAATTCGAAAGAGACCCAGTACTTC
TRBV18,TRBJ2-3,.,few,CASSPSPVWGDTDTQYF,TGTGCCAGCTCACCCTCCCCTGTTTGGGGGGACACAGATACGCAGTATTTT
TRBV10-3,TRBJ2-7,TRBD2,.,CAISGSSGGGFEQYF,TGTGCCATCAGTGGGTCTAGCGGGGGGGGCTTCGAGCAGTACTTC
TRBV4-3,TRBJ2-5,.,few,CASSQDPGRGETQYF,TGCGCCAGCAGCCAAGATCCGGGTAGGGGGGAGACCCAGTACTTC
TRBV6-5,TRBJ2-5,.,.,CASGQGSLETQYF,TGTGCCAGCGGCCAGGGATCCCTAGAGACCCAGTACTTC
TRBV27,TRBJ1-3,TRBD1,.,CASSRKGQGTSSGNTIYF,TGTGCCAGCAGCCGGAAAGGACAGGGCACTTCCTCTGGAAACACCATATATTTT
TRBV5-6,TRBJ2-7,.,.,CASTLIRGTTYEQYF,TGTGCCAGCACCCTTATCCGAGGAACTACCTACGAGCAGTACTTC
TRBV7-2,TRBJ2-3,TRBD2,.,CASSPGLARTDTQYF,TGTGCCAGCAGTCCGGGACTAGCCCGCACAGATACGCAGTATTTT
TRBV11-2,TRBJ2-7,TRBD1,.,CASSLDRGTGYEQYF,TGTGCCAGCAGCTTAGATCGGGGGACAGGCTACGAGCAGTACTTC
TRBV11-2,TRBJ1-1,.,few,CASMSVANTEAFF,TGTGCCAGCATGTCCGTGGCGAACACTGAAGCTTTCTTT
TRBV4-3,TRBJ2-7,TRBD1,few,CASSQEGFKGARYEQYF,TGCGCCAGCAGCCAAGAAGGCTTTAAGGGGGCGCGTTACGAGCAGTACTTC
TRBV4-3,TRBJ1-2,.,few,CASSQEEGTHGYTF,TGCGCCAGCAGCCAAGAGGAGGGGACCCATGGCTACACCTTC
TRBV7-2,TRBJ1-1,.,.,CASREPAEGALNTEAFF,TGTGCCAGCAGGGAACCGGCGGAAGGGGCCCTAAACACTGAAGCTTTCTTT
TRBV10-3,TRBJ1-4,.,few,CAISELPRGAGEKLFF,TGTGCCATCAGTGAGCTACCCAGGGGCGCGGGTGAAAAACTGTTTTTT
TRBV9,TRBJ2-1,TRBD2,.,CASSLAGAYNEQFF,TGTGCCAGCAGTTTAGCGGGAGCTTACAATGAGCAGTTCTTC
TRBV30,TRBJ1-1,TRBD1,.,CAWSNRGTEAFF,TGTGCCTGGAGTAACAGGGGCACTGAAGCTTTCTTT
TRBV10-3,TRBJ2-7,TRBD1,once,CAISLQTGGYEQYF,TGTGCCATCAGCCTACAGACAGGGGGGTACGAGCAGTACTTC
TRBV7-9,TRBJ1-5,.,.,CASSLRRMSGNQPQHF,TGTGCCAGCAGCTTACGCCGGATGAGCGGCAATCAGCCCCAGCATTTT
TRBV30,TRBJ2-4,.,few,CAWSVSRGIQYF,TGTGCCTGGAGTGTAAGCCGGGGCATTCAGTACTTC
TRBV11-2,TRBJ1-4,TRBD1,.,CASSAPGQGAEKLFF,TGTGCCAGCAGCGCTCCGGGACAGGGTGCTGAAAAACTGTTTTTT
TRBV7-2,TRBJ2-6,.,few,CASSPTGGANVLTF,TGTGCCAGCAGCCCGACGGGAGGGGCCAACGTCCTGACTTTC
TRBV4-3,TRBJ2-4,.,.,CASSPGLGGAKNIQYF,TGCGCCAGCAGCCCGGGGTTAGGAGGGGCCAAAAACATTCAGTACTTC
TRBV5-1,TRBJ2-2,.,.,CASSLAGTFNTGELFF,TGCGCCAGCAGCCTGGCCGGGACATTCAACACCGGGGAGCTGTTTTTT
TRBV9,TRBJ2-5,TRBD1,.,CASSVDGTGRGETQYF,TGTGCCAGCAGCGTAGATGGGACAGGTCGAGGAGAGACCCAGTACTTC
TRBV15,TRBJ2-1,.,few,CATSRGRGPGNEQFF,TGTGCCACCAGCAGAGGCCGAGGGCCGGGCAATGAGCAGTTCTTC
TRBV18,TRBJ2-2,TRBD1,.,CASSPPMAGGITGELFF,TGTGCCAGCTCACCACCAATGGCAGGGGGCATCACCGGGGAGCTGTTTTTT
TRBV14,TRBJ1-4,.,.,CASSQRRGQINEKLFF,TGTGCCAGCAGCCAAAGGAGAGGACAAATTAATGAAAAACTGTTTTTT
TRBV7-3,TRBJ2-2,TRBD1,few,CASSPQGVNRELFF,TGTGCCAGCAGCCCACAGGGGGTTAACCGGGAGCTGTTTTTT
TRBV19,TRBJ2-7,TRBD2,.,CASSIIAGGVEQYF,TGTGCCAGTAGTATCATCGCGGGAGGAGTCGAGCAGTACTTC
TRBV7-6,TRBJ2-1,TRBD2,few,CASSTIMTSGRALYNEQFF,TGTGCCAGCAGCACGATAATGACTAGCGGGAGGGCCCTCTACAATGAGCAGTTCTTC
TRBV2,TRBJ2-7,.,.,CASSEADFTYEQYF,TGTGCCAGCAGTGAAGCGGACTTTACCTACGAGCAGTACTTC
TRBV28,TRBJ2-7,.,few,CASSLLQGRRYF,TGTGCCAGCAGTTTACTCCAGGGGCGGAGGTACTTC
TRBV18,TRBJ2-3,TRBD2,.,CASSPVGLAGTDTQYF,TGTGCCAGCTCACCAGTCGGACTAGCGGGCACAGATACGCAGTATTTT
TRBV6-5,TRBJ2-1,TRBD1,.,CASREDRGWNEQFF,TGTGCCAGCAGAGAGGACAGGGGGTGGAATGAGCAGTTCTTC
TRBV2,TRBJ2-5,.,.,CASGGGETQYF,TGTGCCAGCGGGGGCGGGGAGACCCAGTACTTC
TRBV4-2,TRBJ2-5,.,.,CASSQGWEAWGSQETQYF,TGTGCCAGCAGCCAAGGGTGGGAGGCCTGGGGCTCCCAAGAGACCCAGTACTTC
TRBV19,TRBJ1-6,TRBD1,.,CASRTGDNYNSPLHF,TGTGCCAGCAGGACAGGGGATAATTATAATTCACCCCTCCACTTT
TRBV6-1,TRBJ2-7,.,.,CASSEAGIMEDEQYF,TGTGCCAGCAGTGAAGCCGGGATTATGGAGGACGAGCAGTACTTC
TRBV12-5,TRBJ1-6,.,.,CASGLLGVSPLHF,TGTGCTAGTGGTTTGTTAGGAGTTTCACCCCTCCACTTT
TRBV18,TRBJ2-5,.,.,CASSLQQETQYF,TGTGCCAGCTCACTCCAACAAGAGACCCAGTACTTC
TRBV7-9,TRBJ1-1,TRBD1,few,CASSVVDRGEAFF,TGTGCCAGCAGCGTAGTCGACAGGGGAGAAGCTTTCTTT
TRBV18,TRBJ1-2,.,.,CASSPGVNRATNGYTF,TGTGCCAGCTCACCAGGAGTAAACAGGGCTACTAATGGCTACACCTTC
TRBV11-2,TRBJ2-2,.,.,CASSPGLIPVGTGELFF,TGTGCCAGCAGCCCTGGACTAATCCCCGTTGGAACCGGGGAGCTGTTTTTT
TRBV10-3,TRBJ2-7,.,.,CAITETGSSYEQYF,TGTGCCATCACCGAGACGGGAAGCTCCTACGAGCAGTACTTC
TRBV13,TRBJ2-7,TRBD1,.,CASSQGQGAREQYF,TGTGCCAGCAGCCAGGGACAGGGGGCACGAGAGCAGTACTTC